This TCR beta chain was captured in a study of Ad26.COV2.S vaccination and SARS-CoV-2 variants. For the study at large: Intramuscular Ad26.COV2.S doses were given once or twice, 56 days apart.

The V gene's germline CDR1 is LGHDT and CDR2 YNNKEL (reference sequence). Trimming cost V 4 bases and J 8 bases; bases outside gene matches: 7. The CDR3 runs to 14 residues. The study, taken as a whole, reports: In vaccinated individuals, spike-specific CD8+ and CD4+ T cell responses reportedly displayed substantial breadth.

Sample treatment: over 15 received Ad26.COV2.S at low or high dose, single or two shots; 5 received placebo; per-sample allocation not given. Samples came from day 63 after the first vaccine or placebo injection. Assay: immunoSEQ multiplex PCR; the TCRdb copy retains only in-frame clones and omits some. The table includes about 400,000 clones, around nine tenths detected once. This clone has just one count. No antigen is known for it. The sequence derives from a person between 18 and 60 years old who received the Ad26.COV2.S COVID-19 vaccine or a placebo. Sequencing was performed on peripheral blood, taken in a trial of Ad26.COV2.S vaccine versus placebo. The chain is built from TRBV3-1 (or the pseudogene TRBV3-2) and TRBJ1-2, with 10 bases identical to TRBD1. In DNA, the CDR3 is TGTGCCAGCAGCCCTAGGGACAGGGGAGGCGGCTACACCTTC. It encodes CASSPRDRGGGYTF.